One and the same sample provided the 11 T cell receptor beta chains below, sequenced in a study of cytomegalovirus exposure and HLA in healthy donors. The PCR made use of 60 Vbeta and 13 Jbeta primers. The protocol was immunoSEQ multiplex PCR, while the TCRdb copy is restricted to in-frame clones and leaves out a portion. The profile covers approximately 100,000 clones, with almost 80% appearing a single time and 3.5% to 4.5% taken by the ten largest. Material: PBMCs. Every receptor here comes from a man aged 50 to 59 in good health and CMV-seropositive.

This clone was picked up a small number of times. The V call is TRBV30, the J call TRBJ1-2; 9 bases fit TRBD1. Germline V gene sequence: CDR1 GTSNPN, CDR2 SVGIG (reference sequence). With V trimmed by 5 bases and J by 7 bases, 2 bases remained unmatched. This CDR3 has 11 amino acids. The CDR3 reads CAWGGQGGYTF. The CDR3 region has the DNA TGTGCCTGGGGGGGACAGGGTGGCTACACCTTC.

V usage is TRBV16 and J usage is TRBJ2-2; D ambiguous. The CDR3 is made up of 15 amino acids. The V end was cut by 0 bases, the J end by 7 bases, with 12 bases between. CDR1 and CDR2 from the germline V gene are KGHSY and FQNENV. CDR3 nucleotides: TGTGCCAGCAGCCAATCTTCGGGTAATGGCGGGGAGCTGTTTTTT. Protein sequence: CASSQSSGNGGELFF.

This sequence joins TRBV4-3 and TRBJ2-1, with 12 bases lining up with TRBD2. Germline CDR1 and CDR2: LGHNA and YSLEER. The V and J ends lost 5 bases and 9 bases, in that order; junction bases with no gene match: 8. The CDR3 runs to 15 residues. CDR3 region: CASSYTSGRSGEQFF. The CDR3 coding sequence is TGCGCCAGCAGCTACACTAGCGGGAGGAGTGGTGAGCAGTTCTTC.

The V call is TRBV5-6, the J call TRBJ2-1; 10 nucleotides agree with TRBD2. The CDR3 is made up of 15 amino acids. The ends lost 3 bases at V and 2 bases at J; junction bases unmatched: 2. CDR1 and CDR2 from the germline V gene are SGHDT and YYEEEE. CDR3 region: CASSSGTSAYNEQFF. The CDR3 DNA sequence: TGTGCCAGCAGCTCCGGGACTAGCGCCTACAATGAGCAGTTCTTC.

The chain has TRBV6-1 and TRBJ1-5, with a tentative D call TRBD1 (5 bases). This CDR3 has 15 residues. Trimming removed 6 bases at V and 6 bases at J, with 18 bases between. Germline assignment: CDR1 MNHNS and CDR2 SASEGT. The CDR3 sequence is CASSASAGLAQPQHF. CDR3 sequence (DNA): TGTGCCAGCAGCGCAAGTGCAGGGTTAGCTCAGCCCCAGCATTTT.

V gene TRBV6-1 combines with J gene TRBJ2-7; perhaps TRBD1 as D (6 bases). The CDR3 extends over 13 amino acids. Trimming removed 6 bases from V and 5 bases from J, with 14 bases in between. Germline CDR1 and CDR2: MNHNS and SASEGT. CDR3 DNA: TGTGCCAGCAGGAAATCAGGGGTGAACGAGCAGTACTTC. This sequence encodes CASRKSGVNEQYF.

V is TRBV9 and J is TRBJ2-2; D may be TRBD1 (6 bases). The CDR3 totals 16 residues. V was pared by 4 bases and J by 1 base, with 14 bases between. Germline V gene lookup returns CDR1 SGDLS and CDR2 YYNGEE. CDR3 sequence (DNA): TGTGCCAGCAGCCTTAGAGGGGGATTGAACACCGGGGAGCTGTTTTTT. Translating gives CASSLRGGLNTGELFF.

V is TRBV11-2 and J is TRBJ2-4, with D possibly matching TRBD2 (6 bases). Trimming left V 6 bases short and J 3 bases short, with 18 bases between. CDR1 and CDR2 (germline): SGHAT, FQNNGV. The CDR3 contains 16 residues. The CDR3 sequence: CASRPEVVGGKNIQYF. The CDR3 DNA reads TGTGCCAGCAGGCCCGAGGTGGTGGGAGGCAAAAACATTCAGTACTTC.

The rearrangement joins TRBV7-3 to TRBJ1-1; 8 positions match TRBD1. The CDR3 has 17 amino acids. The germline gives CDR1 SGHTA, CDR2 FQGTGA. V trimming: 2 bases; J trimming: 3 bases; junction bases outside the gene matches: 11. CDR3 in amino acids: CASSLVAGGKGDTEAFF. The CDR3 nucleotides read TGTGCCAGCAGCTTAGTTGCAGGGGGCAAAGGGGACACTGAAGCTTTCTTT.

V is TRBV5-1 and J is TRBJ2-5, with D perhaps TRBD2 (6 bases). The CDR3 runs 16 residues. From germline, CDR1 is SGHRS and CDR2 YFSETQ. V was shortened by 4 bases and J by 4 bases, with 20 bases between the two germline ends. The CDR3 DNA is TGCGCCAGCAGCCCGGACTATTCAGGGAGAGGAGAGACCCAGTACTTC. Protein: CASSPDYSGRGETQYF.

As regards this clone: At one end the junction does not follow the germline gene, possibly because of a read error. The chain joins TRBV28 to TRBJ2-5; 7 positions match TRBD1. The V gene's germline CDR1 is MDHEN and CDR2 SYDVKM. The CDR3 totals 16 residues. The CDR3 region has the DNA TGTGCCAGCAGTTCCCAGGGGGTAAGGGACACAATGACCCGGTACTTC. Its translation is CASSSQGVRDTMTRYF.